Below, 2 T cell receptor beta chains from the same sample are listed, as sequenced in a study of T cell repertoires in aging, cancer and after chemotherapy. Rearranged V-D-J TRB sequences were amplified with a mixed TRB-A/B primer pool. TCRdb processed the multiplex PCR reads anew with MiXCR; each CDR3 protein has one entry. The data show about 12,000 distinct CDR3 sequences, around 29% seen once. The template was genomic DNA from peripheral blood, not RNA. The sample taken for sequencing was blood. Receptor source: a human donor in good health. The donor label of this sample is uncertain.

The chain has TRBV20-1 and TRBJ1-1; 8 bases map to TRBD1. V was clipped by 3 bases and J by 1 base; unmatched bases: 4. This CDR3 has 14 amino acids. The V gene's germline CDR1 is DFQATT and CDR2 SNEGSKA (reference sequence). CDR3 DNA: TGCAGTGCTAGGTGGACAGGGAAGAACACTGAAGCTTTCTTT. Translation: CSARWTGKNTEAFF.

Only a few counts were recorded for this clonotype. This chain joins TRBV6-1 and TRBJ2-3; the D gene is possibly TRBD2 (6 bases). Trimming removed 2 bases from V and 5 bases from J, with 11 bases in between. CDR1 is MNHNS and CDR2 is SASEGT in the germline V gene. The CDR3 spans 14 residues. The CDR3 loop reads CASSEYASEDTQYF. In DNA form, the CDR3 reads TGTGCCAGCAGTGAATATGCTAGCGAAGATACGCAGTATTTT.